This T cell receptor (beta chain) was retrieved from a study of T cells in women clearing cervical HPV infection (dated by TCRdb to the late 2010s). Study-level background: The cases were about 25 women with histologically confirmed HPV16-related CIN3 or worse, and 2 of these cases were invasive cancers. The 20 to 25 controls were women who cleared a single incident HPV16 infection within 12 months without developing precancer or cancer. Case blood was taken at the visit when the lesion was first identified, whereas control blood was taken when infection was no longer detected. For cases, a median interval of about 140 days, with an interquartile range of roughly 85 to 220 days, was observed between lesion detection and blood sampling. HLA typing was available for only a few women, so HLA type could not be excluded as a confounder. This exploratory proof-of-principle case-control study, nested within the Guanacaste HPV Natural History Study in Costa Rica, compared TCR repertoires among women with different cervical HPV16 outcomes. Cases and controls were matched on age within five years and on year of sample collection. A median age of about 30 years was observed in cases versus 37 to 45 in controls, and no significant differences in baseline characteristics were found. In the parent cohort, 10,049 women aged 18 or older were enrolled in Guanacaste, Costa Rica, during about 1993 to 1994 and were followed for roughly 7 years. Five blinded duplicates per group were added as quality controls, giving some 60 samples: approximately 50 participants and roughly 10 replicates. Study-wide findings and limitations: Because the number of T cells per sample was unknown, the richness differences could reflect varying T-cell content rather than repertoire biology. By combining richness with V gene abundances, random forest classifiers separated cases from controls with an estimated AUC of 0.83. The cross-sectional design could not show whether associations preceded infection or resulted from it; effector/memory subsets and HPV-specific T cells were not isolated. Cases had lower TRBV6-7 relative abundance than controls (around 0.11% versus 0.15%; Bonferroni P = 0.0008). Significantly higher TCR repertoire richness was observed in CIN3+ cases than in controls across sequencing depths, whereas no difference in evenness was found.

Every participant had a single incident cervical HPV16 infection, and prevalent HPV16 infections were excluded. Cervical HPV DNA was detected with MY09/MY11 PCR, and genotyping was done with dot-blot hybridization. Around 14 mL of heparinized blood was centrifuged, after which the buffy coat was aliquoted, frozen at -30 degrees C, and then stored at -80 degrees C. Genomic DNA was extracted from buffy coat specimens using QIAGEN kits. On this clone itself: It lacks a known antigen. The read ends 3 residues before the CDR3 terminus; that terminus is restored from the germline J gene.

From a lookup of the germline V gene, CDR1 and CDR2 are SGHTA and FQGTGA. From V the trimming removes 0 bases and from J it removes 1 base, while the gene matches leave 1 base of the junction unaccounted for. Its CDR3 holds 17 amino acids, cysteine through phenylalanine. Only the CDR3 bases that were read are kept: 42 of them, in frame from base 1. Using the immunoSEQ assay, multiplex PCR amplified TCR beta CDR3 regions from an average of approximately 1,200 ng of genomic DNA per sample. To correct primer bias, the assay used a complete synthetic TCR repertoire to set an amplification baseline. The amplicons were sequenced on the Illumina platform. The study's own analysis went as follows. Sequences were error-corrected by clustering with frequency ratios and a modified nearest-neighbor algorithm, then analyzed in the immunoSEQ Analyzer with IMGT gene definitions. At each rarefaction depth, TCR richness and evenness were averaged over 20 rarefaction repeats, and samples with fewer sequences than the depth were excluded. Relative abundances of V, D and J genes were compared between groups using Wilcoxon rank sum tests, with FDR correction applied. An intraclass correlation of about 96% for TCR richness and an average of roughly 76% across about 66 gene segments were obtained from the blinded duplicates. In its TCRdb copy, this immuneACCESS table keeps in-frame sequences only and misses some clones. Where compared with another copy, unresolved V genes explain less than half of these, and the others have no known cause. The V and J calls and the clone size are those of that table, but D and trimming were determined from the DNA. This sample's records show about 46,000 clones. 35% to 45% of the sample goes to the ten largest clones.

The sequence links TRBV7-3 to TRBJ2-1; the central 12 bases match TRBD2. The receptor comes from a woman aged 18 to 69 with a cervical HPV16 infection that either progressed to CIN3+ or cleared (not recorded which). The specimen sequenced was blood buffy coat. CDR3 bases read: TGTGCCAGCAGCTTAACCCTAGCGGGAGGGTCCTACAATGAG. It is translated as CASSLTLAGGSYNE. The entire CDR3 reads CASSLTLAGGSYNEQFF. Reference TRBV7-3 and TRBJ2-1 genes cover what lies past the CDR3, so the full variable domain is GAGVSQTPSNKVTEKGKYVELRCDPISGHTALYWYRQSLGQGPEFLIYFQGTGAADDSGLPNDRFFAVRPEGSVSTLKIQRTERGDSAVYLCASSLTLAGGSYNEQFFGPGTRLTVL.